This T cell receptor beta chain was identified during a study of response to subunit inactivated influenza vaccine. Whole-study results and caveats: Seasonal influenza vaccination, on each occasion, was suggested by the authors to recruit few new T cells.

In TCRdb, the RT-PCR reads were re-called with MiXCR into one record per CDR3 protein. In the table there are about 780,000 distinct CDR3 sequences, roughly 18% of which are singletons. This CDR3 spans 14 amino acids. J was trimmed by 5 bases and V by 5 bases; bases with no gene match: 1. This clonotype was counted only a few times. As yet, its antigen is unknown. This TCR came from a man aged 50 or older who received an inactivated influenza vaccine. This chain links TRBV12-3 or TRBV12-4 with TRBJ1-6, with 9 bases identical to TRBD1. Sequencing used PBMCs from blood, obtained roughly 5 days after vaccination. CDR3 sequence: CASSGQGHNSPLHF. CDR3 nucleotides: TGTGCCAGCAGTGGACAGGGGCATAATTCACCCCTCCACTTT.